This is a list of T cell receptor beta chains from one sample in a study of PD-1 blockade in mismatch repair-deficient tumors. Method: immunoSEQ multiplex PCR; TCRdb's copy keeps in-frame clones and lacks some. Seen here are roughly 50,000 clones, about 85% observed once, and the top ten hold over 7.5%. Source: peripheral blood, taken approximately 18 weeks after starting pembrolizumab. Receptors originate from an adult with mismatch repair-deficient cancer. Each CDR3 is given with its conserved first and last residue. The order of the fields is CDR3 length, D gene, clone size, J gene, V gene, CDR3 protein, CDR3 DNA. The D gene is left open where the match is weak. A clone size is listed for some rows: how often the clone was seen (once, few, many), or a class if it is expanded.

17 TRBD1 . TRBJ1-2 TRBV5-4 CASSLGTGGATGYGYTF TGTGCCAGCAGCTTGGGGACAGGGGGCGCAACTGGGTATGGCTACACCTTC
14 TRBD1 once TRBJ1-4 TRBV2 CASRSGGLSEKLFF TGTGCCAGCCGATCAGGGGGCTTGTCTGAAAAACTGTTTTTT
10 . few TRBJ1-2 TRBV29-1 CSVRGFGYTF TGCAGCGTGAGGGGTTTTGGCTACACCTTC
15 . . TRBJ2-1 TRBV5-1 CASSLGVDLAGEQFF TGCGCCAGCAGCTTGGGGGTGGATTTAGCAGGTGAGCAGTTCTTC
16 . . TRBJ2-3 TRBV4-3 CASSQDSGGGTDTQYF TGCGCCAGCAGCCAAGATTCCGGCGGAGGTACAGATACGCAGTATTTT
13 . . TRBJ1-5 TRBV30 CAWTSRGEQPQHF TGTGCCTGGACAAGCAGGGGAGAACAGCCCCAGCATTTT
11 . . TRBJ2-1 TRBV30 CAWERRNEQFF TGTGCCTGGGAGCGGCGGAATGAGCAGTTCTTC
16 TRBD1 few TRBJ1-5 TRBV19 CASTSPTGIPNQPQHF TGTGCCAGTACCTCACCGACAGGGATACCTAATCAGCCCCAGCATTTT
14 . once TRBJ1-3 TRBV27 CASSLGQYGNTIYF TGTGCCAGCAGTTTAGGGCAGTATGGAAACACCATATATTTT
13 TRBD2 . TRBJ2-7 TRBV6-6 CASTWQTSHEQYF TGTGCCAGCACCTGGCAGACTAGCCACGAGCAGTACTTC
15 TRBD2 once TRBJ2-7 TRBV6-5 CASSYSGGSHDEQYF TGTGCCAGCAGTTACTCTGGCGGGAGCCACGACGAGCAGTACTTC
14 . . TRBJ2-1 TRBV27 CASSPREKHNEQFF TGTGCCAGCAGTCCCCGGGAGAAACACAATGAGCAGTTCTTC
16 . . TRBJ2-3 TRBV11-2 CASSFSTSGPEDTQYF TGTGCCAGCAGCTTTTCTACTTCGGGGCCCGAGGATACGCAGTATTTT
17 . . TRBJ2-5 TRBV9 CASSVSGAGAQDETQYF TGTGCCAGCAGCGTGTCGGGGGCAGGGGCGCAGGATGAGACCCAGTACTTC
14 . . TRBJ1-1 TRBV7-3 CASSLGRGNTEAFF TGTGCCAGCAGCTTGGGCAGGGGAAACACTGAAGCTTTCTTT
15 . . TRBJ2-1 TRBV9 CASSAPGAYYNERFF TGTGCCAGCAGCGCTCCGGGGGCTTACTACAATGAGCGGTTCTTC
15 TRBD1 . TRBJ1-1 TRBV25-1 CASSESLRGETEAFF TGTGCCAGCAGTGAATCCCTCAGGGGGGAGACTGAAGCTTTCTTT
14 . few TRBJ2-7 TRBV5-1 CASSFRDPKYEQYF TGCGCCAGCAGCTTCCGGGACCCTAAGTACGAGCAGTACTTC
15 TRBD1 . TRBJ2-7 TRBV7-9 CASSTGARGRYEQYF TGTGCCAGCAGCACCGGGGCGAGGGGGCGCTACGAGCAGTACTTC
17 TRBD2 . TRBJ2-7 TRBV10-2 CASSDWGTSGDSYEQYF TGCGCCAGCAGTGATTGGGGGACTAGCGGGGACTCCTACGAGCAGTACTTC
15 TRBD1 . TRBJ2-5 TRBV6-1 CASSHGQGAGETQYF TGTGCCAGCAGTCATGGACAGGGGGCGGGGGAGACCCAGTACTTC
14 . once TRBJ2-1 TRBV19 CASSRGPAVTEQFF TGTGCCAGTAGTAGGGGGCCCGCCGTAACGGAGCAGTTCTTC
15 . once TRBJ2-1 TRBV7-3 CASSLASGTYNEQFF TGTGCCAGCAGCTTAGCCTCCGGCACCTACAATGAGCAGTTCTTC
15 . . TRBJ1-5 TRBV6-5 CASSPDSYSNQPQHF TGTGCCAGCAGCCCCGACAGCTATAGCAATCAGCCCCAGCATTTT
13 . . TRBJ2-5 TRBV6-6 CASSYSTRETQYF TGTGCCAGCAGTTACTCGACTCGCGAGACCCAGTACTTC
16 TRBD2 . TRBJ2-2 TRBV7-2 CASIMTSGRAPGELFF TGTGCCAGCATCATGACTAGCGGGAGGGCCCCCGGGGAGCTGTTTTTT
13 . . TRBJ2-5 TRBV6-5 CACRDVGEETQYF TGTGCCTGTCGGGACGTTGGAGAAGAGACCCAGTACTTC
13 TRBD1 . TRBJ2-1 TRBV27 CATTRTGRNEQFF TGTGCCACCACCAGGACAGGGAGGAATGAGCAGTTCTTC
12 . few TRBJ1-2 TRBV29-1 CSVEDGVVGYTF TGCAGCGTTGAAGACGGGGTCGTTGGCTACACCTTC
15 . . TRBJ1-1 TRBV5-4 CASSLPGSLNTEAFF TGTGCCAGCAGCTTGCCGGGATCTTTGAACACTGAAGCTTTCTTT
13 TRBD1 . TRBJ2-1 TRBV5-6 CASSRQGVLEQFF TGTGCCAGCAGCAGACAGGGCGTACTTGAGCAGTTCTTC
13 TRBD1 . TRBJ2-7 TRBV29-1 CSGSQGAGYEQYF TGCAGCGGCTCACAGGGGGCGGGCTACGAGCAGTACTTC
19 . . TRBJ2-7 TRBV6-1 CASSGVLGAGQLSSYEQYF TGTGCCAGCAGTGGGGTTCTCGGGGCGGGACAGTTAAGCTCCTACGAGCAGTACTTC
14 . . TRBJ2-7 TRBV2 CASRPGTVTYEQYF TGTGCCAGCAGGCCCGGGACTGTAACCTACGAGCAGTACTTC
15 . once TRBJ2-2 TRBV5-1 CASSLEAGATGELFF TGCGCCAGCAGCTTGGAGGCAGGGGCCACCGGGGAGCTGTTTTTT
15 TRBD2 . TRBJ2-3 TRBV7-8 CASSRTSGYTDTQYF TGTGCCAGCAGCCGGACTAGCGGGTACACAGATACGCAGTATTTT
15 TRBD1 . TRBJ1-2 TRBV19 CASSRGQGARFGYTF TGTGCCAGTAGTAGGGGACAGGGGGCGCGGTTTGGCTACACCTTC
12 . . TRBJ2-7 TRBV30 CAWSGLRYEQYF TGTGCCTGGAGTGGTCTTCGCTACGAGCAGTACTTC
13 TRBD1 . TRBJ1-1 TRBV30 CAWSVDGTGEAFF TGTGCCTGGAGTGTAGATGGGACAGGGGAAGCTTTCTTT